The rows below give T cell receptor beta chains drawn from one sample of a study of blood T cell repertoires in COVID-19. Sequencing used immunoSEQ multiplex PCR; TCRdb keeps in-frame clones, though not all of them. The repertoire holds fewer than 250,000 clones, about 89% seen once, with under 2% in the top ten. Source material: peripheral blood. Every receptor here comes from a woman between 55 and 75 years old who had recovered from COVID-19. The CDR3 runs from the conserved cysteine through the conserved F or W. The order of the fields is V gene, J gene, CDR3 protein.

TRBV28	TRBJ1-1	CASSRGGMNTEAFF
TRBV9	TRBJ2-5	CASSVDRAGGLQETQYF
TRBV4-1	TRBJ2-3	CASSQEWSSGGSTDTQYF
TRBV7-2	TRBJ1-2	CASSTGQRYYGYTF
TRBV19	TRBJ2-2	CASSTSGLPNTGELFF
TRBV7-2	TRBJ1-6	CASSLLVGQLESPLHF
TRBV12-3/TRBV12-4	TRBJ1-2	CASSSSGYGYTF
TRBV11-2	TRBJ1-2	CASSFGYQGPTAVSYGYTF
TRBV5-1	TRBJ2-5	CASSLYQGGETQYF
TRBV11-2	TRBJ1-4	CASSLTLGEKLFF
TRBV5-6	TRBJ2-1	CASSLASAGGRNEQFF
TRBV5-4	TRBJ2-5	CASSPGRDRETQYF
TRBV10-3	TRBJ1-1	CAINRDLNTEAFF
TRBV6-5	TRBJ1-2	CASRRGDGYTF
TRBV5-1	TRBJ2-5	CASRSGLSGGLRSQETQYF